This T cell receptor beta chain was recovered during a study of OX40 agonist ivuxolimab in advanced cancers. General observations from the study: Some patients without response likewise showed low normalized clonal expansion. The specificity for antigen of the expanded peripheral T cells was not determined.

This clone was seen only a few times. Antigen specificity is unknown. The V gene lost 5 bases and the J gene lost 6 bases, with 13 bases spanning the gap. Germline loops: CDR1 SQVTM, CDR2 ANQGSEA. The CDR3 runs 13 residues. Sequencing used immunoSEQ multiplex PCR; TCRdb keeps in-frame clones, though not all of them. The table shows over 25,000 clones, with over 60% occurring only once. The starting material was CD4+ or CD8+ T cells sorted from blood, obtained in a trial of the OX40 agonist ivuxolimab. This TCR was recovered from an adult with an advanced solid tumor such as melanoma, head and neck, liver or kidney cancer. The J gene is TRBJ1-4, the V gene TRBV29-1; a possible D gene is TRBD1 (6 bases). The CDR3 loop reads CSVWTAPDEKLFF. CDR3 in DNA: TGCAGCGTTTGGACAGCGCCCGATGAAAAACTGTTTTTT.